These 5 T cell receptor beta chains were all obtained from the same sample, sequenced in a study of shared clonotypes between healthy human individuals. CD8 cells classed as naive were CD45RO-negative and positively selected for CCR7, excluding terminally differentiated effector memory CD45RA+ cells. Clones were sequenced by immunoSEQ multiplex PCR, and TCRdb holds only the in-frame ones, with some missing. The repertoire holds millions of clones, with about 92% as singletons. The sequenced material came from naive CD8+ T cells from PBMCs. These receptor sequences come from a man aged 18 to 30 in good health. Some clones in this sample may be carry-over from other donors' samples.

The V and J genes are TRBV10-3 and TRBJ2-5, with D perhaps being TRBD1 or TRBD2 (7 bases each). CDR1 is ENHRY and CDR2 is SYGVKD in the germline V gene. Trimming stripped 10 bases from V and 5 bases from J, with 14 bases between. The CDR3 contains 12 residues. In DNA, the CDR3 is TGTGCCACCAGGGGGGGGGAGGAGACCCAGTACTTC. Amino acid sequence: CATRGGEETQYF.

V gene TRBV7-9 combines with J gene TRBJ2-1; no firm D call. In germline, CDR1 is SEHNR, CDR2 FQNEAQ (reference sequence). V lost 4 bases to trimming and J lost 8 bases, with 15 bases between them. The CDR3 is made up of 14 amino acids. The CDR3 DNA is TGTGCCAGCAGCTCCCCGGAAGGCGGAGATGAGCAGTTCTTC. Protein product: CASSSPEGGDEQFF.

V is TRBV28 and J is TRBJ1-5; TRBD1 aligns across 8 bases. The V gene end was trimmed by 7 bases and the J gene end by 6 bases; junction bases not matched to a gene: 5. The CDR3 is 13 residues long. Germline lookup yields CDR1 MDHEN and CDR2 SYDVKM. The CDR3 DNA follows: TGTGCCAGCAATCAGGGGGCTGGTCAGCCCCAGCATTTT. Its translation: CASNQGAGQPQHF. The variable domain in full, completed from reference TRBV28 and TRBJ1-5, reads DVKVTQSSRYLVKRTGEKVFLECVQDMDHENMFWYRQDPGLGLRLIYFSYDVKMKEKGDIPEGYSVSREKKERFSLILESASTNQTSMYLCASNQGAGQPQHFGDGTRLSIL.

This chain links TRBV4-1 with TRBJ2-7; 11 bases line up with TRBD2. CDR3 length equals 15 residues. V lost 1 base, J lost 3 bases, and 2 bases stayed unmatched. Germline loops: CDR1 MGHRA, CDR2 YSYEKL. The CDR3 region is CASSQAGTSGYEQYF. CDR3 in DNA: TGCGCCAGCAGCCAAGCCGGGACTAGCGGCTACGAGCAGTACTTC.

This sequence joins TRBV7-2 and TRBJ2-7; D may be TRBD1 (5 bases). Germline CDR1 is SGHTA and CDR2 is FQGNSA. CDR3 size: 14 residues. The ends were cut back, 2 bases at V and 0 bases at J, with 8 bases in the middle. CDR3 bases: TGTGCCAGCAGCTTATTTGGGGCCTCCTACGAGCAGTACTTC. This translates into CASSLFGASYEQYF.